This T cell receptor (beta chain) was recovered during a study of cytomegalovirus exposure and HLA in healthy donors. Libraries were prepared by immunoSEQ multiplex PCR; TCRdb keeps only in-frame clonotypes and omits some of them. The sample consists of 200,000 to 250,000 clones, more than 75% of them appearing once. Study-wide results and caveats: In vitro assays verified that three CMV-associated chains recognized CMV antigens specifically. Listed as cytomegalovirus-associated were 150 to 200 TCR beta chains.

The approximately 120-subject validation cohort, separate from the approximately 660-subject first cohort, included the donors. A remark on this clone: Its antigen remains unknown.

Sequencing was done on a sample of PBMCs. The clonotype was recovered from a young man in good health and CMV-seropositive.

The CDR3 DNA follows: TGTGCCAGCAGTTTAGGGTTCCTCTACGAGCAGTACTTC. Amino acid sequence: CASSLGFLYEQYF. The chain recombines TRBV28 with TRBJ2-7; no clear D. V gave up 2 bases and J gave up 3 bases, with 8 bases separating them. The CDR3 has 13 amino acids. From germline, CDR1 is MDHEN and CDR2 SYDVKM.